A single sample gave rise to the 30 T cell receptor beta chains below, sequenced in a study of PD-1 blockade in classical Hodgkin lymphoma. Sequenced by immunoSEQ multiplex PCR; TCRdb stores in-frame clones only, minus some. The sample includes around 15,000 clones, less than 80% of them seen just once. Every patient experienced relapse after autologous stem cell transplantation, and brentuximab vedotin exposure varied. The specimen comprised peripheral blood mononuclear cells (PBMCs), sampled before the second cycle of nivolumab. All receptors derive from a human donor with classical Hodgkin lymphoma.

This chain uses TRBV9 with TRBJ1-3; D is uncertain. Germline V gene sequence: CDR1 SGDLS, CDR2 YYNGEE. V shed 0 bases and J shed 0 bases, with 7 bases lying between them. This CDR3 region has 15 residues. The CDR3 loop reads CASSVGPSSGNTIYF. DNA for the CDR3: TGTGCCAGCAGCGTAGGACCATCCTCTGGAAACACCATATATTTT.

This chain uses TRBV19 with TRBJ2-1, with TRBD2 identical over 7 bases. Trimming took 1 base from V and 4 from J; bases not matched to a gene: 4. The CDR3 sequence is 15 residues long. CDR1 and CDR2 from the germline V gene are LNHDA and SQIVND (reference sequence). The CDR3 nucleotides are TGTGCCAGTAGTATAGCCGGGACTATTTACAATGAGCAGTTCTTC. It translates to CASSIAGTIYNEQFF.

V usage is TRBV5-1 and J usage is TRBJ2-7; tentatively, D is TRBD1 (6 bases). CDR3 length equals 15 residues. Germline values: CDR1 SGHRS, CDR2 YFSETQ. The V gene lost 0 bases and the J gene lost 1 base, with 11 bases spanning the gap. The chain's CDR3 is CASSLGGTTSYEQYF. The CDR3 DNA reads TGCGCCAGCAGCTTGGGAGGGACAACGTCCTACGAGCAGTACTTC.

The rearrangement uses TRBV11-3 and TRBJ2-5, with D possibly being TRBD1 or TRBD2 (5 bases each). V lost 5 bases and J lost 5, with 9 bases in between. The CDR3 extends over 12 amino acids. Germline CDR1 SGHNT, CDR2 YENEEA. The CDR3 bases are TGTGCCAGCAGCGCCGGGGACGAGACCCAGTACTTC. As protein: CASSAGDETQYF.

This chain uses TRBV21-1 with TRBJ2-7; the table names TRBD2, a call not compared with the DNA. TRBV21-1 is a pseudogene locus. CDR3 length equals 18 residues. The CDR3 sequence is CASRTGTGSRLAVYEQYF. The CDR3 coding sequence is TGTGCCAGCCGAACCGGGACAGGGAGTCGACTAGCGGTATACGAGCAGTACTTC.

The CDR3 DNA sequence: TGTGCCACCAGCAGAAAAATAATCTCAGATACGCAGTATTTT. Translation: CATSRKIISDTQYF. The chain recombines TRBV15 with TRBJ2-3; D remains ambiguous. Germline loops: CDR1 LNHNV, CDR2 YYDKDF (reference sequence). Trimming pared 2 bases from V and 4 bases from J, leaving 10 bases between. This CDR3 is 14 amino acids long.

The rearrangement uses TRBV7-9 and TRBJ2-7; TRBD2 might be the D (5 bases). Germline V gene sequence: CDR1 SEHNR, CDR2 FQNEAQ (reference sequence). The ends were cut back, 4 bases at V and 3 bases at J, with 16 bases in the middle. This CDR3 is 15 amino acids long. The CDR3, as DNA: TGTGCCAGCAGCTCGCTGACGGGGTCGCACTACGAGCAGTACTTC. Its translation: CASSSLTGSHYEQYF.

This sequence joins TRBV2 and TRBJ1-4, with D unresolved. V dropped 5 bases and J dropped 5 bases, with 18 bases sitting between them. This CDR3 region has 16 residues. Germline CDR1 is SNHLY and CDR2 is FYNNEI. The CDR3 DNA sequence: TGTGCCAGCAGTCTGGACGGTAACTCCCTAAATGAAAAACTGTTTTTT. This translates into CASSLDGNSLNEKLFF.

This sequence joins TRBV28 and TRBJ2-1; D is perhaps TRBD2 (5 bases). In germline, CDR1 is MDHEN, CDR2 SYDVKM. The V and J ends lost 6 bases and 7 bases respectively, with 16 bases between them. The CDR3 runs to 14 residues. The CDR3, as DNA: TGTGCCAGCAGCTACTGGGCGTCGGGGAATGAGCAGTTCTTC. Translating it yields CASSYWASGNEQFF.

The rearrangement uses TRBV6-1 and TRBJ2-1, with unresolved D. V lost 2 bases and J 2 bases, leaving 10 bases between the germline ends. The CDR3 totals 15 residues. CDR1 is MNHNS and CDR2 is SASEGT in the germline V gene. In DNA form, the CDR3 reads TGTGCCAGCAGTGAACCGAAGGAAACCTACAATGAGCAGTTCTTC. This encodes CASSEPKETYNEQFF.

The chain has TRBV11-2 and TRBJ2-1; 13 bases align to TRBD2. CDR3 length: 15 amino acids. V lost 5 bases to trimming and J lost 10 bases; unmatched junction nucleotides: 8. Germline CDR1 reads SGHAT; CDR2 reads FQNNGV. DNA of the CDR3: TGTGCCAGCAGCCCCGGGACTAGCGGGACACGAGAGCAGTTCTTC. This gives the protein CASSPGTSGTREQFF.

This clone was seen a handful of times. The V and J genes are TRBV28 and TRBJ1-1; no definite D call. Per germline, CDR1 MDHEN and CDR2 SYDVKM. The CDR3 is 14 amino acids. V dropped 8 bases and J dropped 5 bases, with 18 bases sitting between them. The CDR3 spells CASQKPVGSTEAFF. In DNA, the CDR3 is TGTGCCAGCCAAAAACCGGTCGGGAGTACTGAAGCTTTCTTT.

This clone was detected a few times. Within the sample, other DNA sequences also encode this same CDR3. The rearrangement uses TRBV4-1 and TRBJ1-1; D unresolved. Germline V lookup: CDR1 MGHRA, CDR2 YSYEKL. The CDR3 contains 14 residues. V was cut by 0 bases and J by 5 bases, with 10 bases left in between. CDR3 residues: CASSQDREGTEAFF. CDR3 DNA: TGCGCCAGCAGCCAAGATAGAGAAGGTACTGAAGCTTTCTTT.

By share of the sample, this clone is medium-sized (0.01 to 0.1%). This chain connects TRBV2 to TRBJ1-2, with TRBD1 matching over 8 bases. The CDR3 totals 13 residues. Losses at the gene ends were 6 bases for V and 5 bases for J; bases not matched to a gene: 5. CDR1 is SNHLY and CDR2 is FYNNEI in the germline V gene. The CDR3 region has the DNA TGTGCCAGCAGGGGACAGGACCCTTATGGCTACACCTTC. Protein: CASRGQDPYGYTF.

The chain carries TRBV11-2 and TRBJ2-7; weak D call: TRBD2 (6 bases). Trimming took 3 bases from V and 4 from J, leaving 22 bases between them. The germline CDR1 and CDR2 sequences are SGHAT and FQNNGV. The CDR3 spans 17 residues. Here the CDR3 DNA reads TGTGCCAGCAGCTTCCCCGCCCGAAGCGGAGGGGCGTACGAGCAGTACTTC. This gives the protein CASSFPARSGGAYEQYF.

This rearrangement joins TRBV4-2 to TRBJ2-2; maybe TRBD2 (5 bases). Germline V gives CDR1 LGHNA, CDR2 YNFKEQ. V was cut by 0 bases and J by 5 bases, with 7 bases left in between. The CDR3 has 14 residues. In DNA form, the CDR3 reads TGTGCCAGCAGCCAAGATCGGAGGACCGGGGAGCTGTTTTTT. Protein product: CASSQDRRTGELFF.

The chain employs TRBV18 and TRBJ1-1, with unresolved D. This CDR3 region has 13 residues. The ends were cut back, 3 bases at V and 5 bases at J, with 10 bases in the middle. Germline lookup yields CDR1 KGHSH and CDR2 LQKENI. CDR3 sequence: CASSPALGTEAFF. For the CDR3, the DNA is TGTGCCAGCTCACCGGCATTAGGGACTGAAGCTTTCTTT.

V is TRBV28 and J is TRBJ2-3; 8 bases fit TRBD1. Germline values: CDR1 MDHEN, CDR2 SYDVKM. CDR3 size: 16 residues. Germline trimming cut 2 bases from V and 4 bases from J; bases unmatched to any gene: 8. The CDR3, as DNA: TGTGCCAGCAGTTTAGCCAGGGGGCGTTTGGCAGATACGCAGTATTTT. This gives the protein CASSLARGRLADTQYF.

The rearrangement uses TRBV7-8 and TRBJ1-4; the match to TRBD1 covers 12 bases. The CDR3 spans 15 residues. V shed 4 bases, J shed 6 bases, and the junction held 3 bases outside the gene matches. Looked up from germline, CDR1 is SGHVS and CDR2 is FQNEAQ. The CDR3 region is CASSWGQGADEKLFF. Here the CDR3 DNA reads TGTGCCAGCAGCTGGGGACAGGGGGCGGATGAAAAACTGTTTTTT. Based on the CDR3 plus reference TRBV7-8 and TRBJ1-4, the full variable domain is GAGVSQSPRYKVAKRGQDVALRCDPISGHVSLFWYQQALGQGPEFLTYFQNEAQLDKSGLPSDRFFAERPEGSVSTLKIQRTQQEDSAVYLCASSWGQGADEKLFFGSGTQLSVL.

The J gene is TRBJ1-2, the V gene TRBV28; D not resolved. The CDR3 spans 15 residues. Trimming removed 6 bases at V and 7 bases at J, with 21 bases between. Germline V CDR1 and CDR2: MDHEN, SYDVKM. This CDR3 is CASSVRLRDVSGYTF. The CDR3 DNA reads TGTGCCAGCAGCGTGCGTTTAAGGGATGTAAGTGGCTACACCTTC.

A few counts support this clone. This chain links TRBV6-5 with TRBJ1-2; tentative D call: TRBD1 (5 bases). This CDR3 is 14 amino acids long. Trimming cost V 0 bases and J 4 bases, with 9 bases left between them. The germline gives CDR1 MNHEY, CDR2 SVGAGI. The CDR3 bases are TGTGCCAGCAGTTACTCGAGGGGCTCCTATGGCTACACCTTC. Amino acids: CASSYSRGSYGYTF.

This clone was counted only a few times. The rearrangement links TRBV15 to TRBJ1-1; perhaps TRBD1 as D (5 bases). The germline CDR1 and CDR2 sequences are LNHNV and YYDKDF (reference sequence). The CDR3 is 15 amino acids. The V end was cut by 4 bases, the J end by 6 bases, with 18 bases between. CDR3 residues: CATSKSRAGTAEAFF. CDR3 bases: TGTGCCACCAGCAAATCCCGGGCGGGGACCGCTGAAGCTTTCTTT.

The V and J genes are TRBV20-1 and TRBJ2-4, with TRBD2 matching 7 bases. The CDR3 is made up of 11 amino acids. With V trimmed by 6 bases and J by 8 bases, 4 bases remained unmatched. Per the germline V gene, CDR1 is DFQATT and CDR2 is SNEGSKA (reference sequence). Written as DNA, the CDR3 is TGCAGTGCCGGGAGGTCGGACATTCAGTACTTC. Its translation: CSAGRSDIQYF.

This clone was detected once. The chain joins TRBV7-3 to TRBJ1-1, with 8 bases matching TRBD1. From germline, CDR1 is SGHTA and CDR2 FQGTGA. The V and J ends lost 2 bases and 14 bases, in that order; junction bases with no gene match: 13. This CDR3 spans 14 amino acids. CDR3 in DNA: TGTGCCAGCAGCTTATCGGGCACCGGGACAGGAACCTTCTTT. Amino acid sequence: CASSLSGTGTGTFF.

The CDR3 nucleotides read TGTGCCACCAGCAACGGGGAAGGCACCGGGGAGCTGTTTTTT. Residues: CATSNGEGTGELFF. J is TRBJ2-2 and V is TRBV15; a weak D match, TRBD2 (5 bases). V was cut by 4 bases and J by 4 bases, with 10 bases left in between. Looked up from germline, CDR1 is LNHNV and CDR2 is YYDKDF (reference sequence). This CDR3 is built from 14 residues.

This chain joins TRBV7-9 and TRBJ2-7; D may correspond to TRBD1 or TRBD2 (6 bases each). This CDR3 region has 15 residues. The germline V gene encodes CDR1 SEHNR and CDR2 FQNEAQ (reference sequence). Trimming cost V 5 bases and J 2 bases, with 16 bases left between them. CDR3 in DNA: TGTGCCAGCAGCCCCCCTCGGGGGCTCACCTACGAGCAGTACTTC. Protein product: CASSPPRGLTYEQYF.

This sequence joins TRBV10-1 and TRBJ2-5, with 7 bases that match TRBD2. The V segment lost 3 bases and the J segment 5 bases; nucleotides outside the gene matches: 15. The CDR3 extends over 17 amino acids. Germline lookup yields CDR1 WNHNN and CDR2 SYGVQD (reference sequence). In DNA, the CDR3 is TGCGCCAGCAGTGATTGTCAACGGGAGGCCCTACTGGAGACCCAGTACTTC. This sequence encodes CASSDCQREALLETQYF.

By sample fraction, this clone is medium-sized. The chain combines TRBV9 with TRBJ2-1, with D possibly being TRBD1 or TRBD2 (5 bases each). The germline V and J ends were trimmed by 1 base and 8 bases, with 10 bases remaining between them. Germline lookup yields CDR1 SGDLS and CDR2 YYNGEE. The CDR3 totals 13 residues. As DNA, the CDR3 is TGTGCCAGCAGCGTACGGGGCGGAGATGAGCAGTTCTTC. This sequence encodes CASSVRGGDEQFF.

CDR3 protein: CASSSRGGRNEKLFF. In DNA form, the CDR3 reads TGTGCCAGCAGCTCTAGGGGGGGACGGAATGAAAAACTGTTTTTT. The chain carries TRBV7-2 and TRBJ1-4; tentative D call: TRBD1 (6 bases). Trimming removed 4 bases from V and 5 bases from J, with 14 bases in between. The germline V gene encodes CDR1 SGHTA and CDR2 FQGNSA. The CDR3 sequence is 15 residues long.

V gene TRBV6-6 combines with J gene TRBJ2-2; no clear D gene. The CDR3 length is 16 residues. Germline CDR1 and CDR2: MNHNY and SVGAGI (reference sequence). The germline V and J ends were trimmed by 0 bases and 0 bases, with 8 bases remaining between them. The CDR3 is CASSYSAVTNTGELFF. CDR3 in DNA: TGTGCCAGCAGTTACTCTGCGGTAACGAACACCGGGGAGCTGTTTTTT.